Listed below are T cell receptor beta chains from one sample, sequenced in a study of T cells of healthy individuals. MiXCR, run by TCRdb on the 5' RACE reads, gives a single entry per CDR3 protein. The sample holds about 96,000 distinct CDR3 sequences; 15% to 20% are singletons and the top ten take 6% to 8%. The receptors here all came from a human donor in good health. Each CDR3 is given with its conserved first and last residue. D genes are given only for firm matches. The listing skips clone size in some rows; elsewhere it reads once, few, many or a size class.

v_call,d_call,clone_size,j_call,cdr3_nt,cdr3_aa
TRBV10-3,TRBD2,few,TRBJ2-3,TGTGCCATCAGGCCCCAACTGACTAGCGGGGGGAAGGATACGCAGTATTTT,CAIRPQLTSGGKDTQYF
TRBV30,NA,NA,TRBJ2-4,TGTGCCTGGAGTGGATGGGGATTGAACATTCAGTACTTC,CAWSGWGLNIQYF
TRBV10-3,NA,NA,TRBJ1-5,TGTGCCATCAGTGATGGTCGCGCCGAGGAGCCCCAGCATTTT,CAISDGRAEEPQHF
TRBV5-1,NA,NA,TRBJ1-4,TGCGCCAGCAGCTTGGGGAGACAGCTTAATGAAAAACTGTTTTTT,CASSLGRQLNEKLFF
TRBV28,TRBD1,few,TRBJ1-5,TGTGCCAGCAAGCGGAGGACAGGGTACAATCAGCCCCAGCATTTT,CASKRRTGYNQPQHF
TRBV19,NA,many,TRBJ2-1,TGTGCCAGTCTGTTAGCGGTCCCCACGACGATCAATGAGCAGTTCTTC,CASLLAVPTTINEQFF
TRBV20-1,TRBD1,few,TRBJ1-1,TGCAGTCAGGGAGGACAGGGGAACACTGAAGCTTTCTTT,CSQGGQGNTEAFF
TRBV12-5,TRBD1,NA,TRBJ1-2,TGTGCTAGTGGTCCAAATTGGGGACAGGGGTATGGCTACACCTTC,CASGPNWGQGYGYTF
TRBV20-1,NA,many,TRBJ1-5,TGCAGTGCTAGAGGACCGGGGGCCCAGCCCCAGCATTTT,CSARGPGAQPQHF
TRBV12-3/TRBV12-4,TRBD1,many,TRBJ1-2,TGTGCCAGCAGTTCCCGGGACAGGGGGCGAAATGGCTACACCTTC,CASSSRDRGRNGYTF
TRBV20-1,NA,many,TRBJ1-6,TGCAGTGCTAGAGAAGTTAGCCCTAAGGGCTCACCCCTCCACTTT,CSAREVSPKGSPLHF
TRBV29-1,TRBD1,many,TRBJ2-3,TGCAGCGTTGGACAGGGGGCAGATACGCAGTATTTT,CSVGQGADTQYF
TRBV12-3/TRBV12-4,TRBD1,many,TRBJ1-6,TGTGCCAGCAGCATAAGAACGACAGGGCTGAATTCACCCCTCCACTTT,CASSIRTTGLNSPLHF
TRBV29-1,NA,many,TRBJ1-1,TGCAGCGTTGAATACCAGGGGCTGAACACTGAAGCTTTCTTT,CSVEYQGLNTEAFF
TRBV20-1,NA,once,TRBJ2-2,TGCAGTGCTGCCGTAGGGGGGGCGAACACCGGGGAGCTGTTTTTT,CSAAVGGANTGELFF
TRBV7-2,NA,NA,TRBJ2-7,TGTGCCAGCAGCTTAGGATGGATATCACAGGGTGAATCCTACGAGCAGTACTTC,CASSLGWISQGESYEQYF
TRBV28,NA,few,TRBJ1-2,TGTGCCAGCAGTTTGCGACCTAACTATGGCTACACCTTC,CASSLRPNYGYTF
TRBV2,NA,many,TRBJ1-2,TGTGCCAGCAGTGAATACAGGGCATTAGGCTACACCTTC,CASSEYRALGYTF
TRBV28,NA,few,TRBJ2-7,TGTGCCAGCAGTTTTATCGGACAGACCTACGAGCAGTACTTC,CASSFIGQTYEQYF
TRBV6-6,NA,many,TRBJ2-7,TGTGCCAGCAGCTCCAGCTCCTACGAGCAGTACTTC,CASSSSSYEQYF
TRBV6-5,NA,NA,TRBJ2-1,TGTGCCAGCAGTCCCAGCTCCTACAATGAGCAGTTCTTC,CASSPSSYNEQFF
TRBV19,NA,few,TRBJ1-4,TGTGCCAGTGGCGGGGGCTCAACTAATGAAAAACTGTTTTTT,CASGGGSTNEKLFF
TRBV6-6,NA,many,TRBJ1-6,TGTGCCAGCACCAAACAGGGCTCTAATTCACCCCTCCACTTT,CASTKQGSNSPLHF
TRBV28,NA,many,TRBJ1-1,TGTGCCAGCAGTTTAGCAGGGAGCCCTGAAGCTTTCTTT,CASSLAGSPEAFF
TRBV2,NA,many,TRBJ2-2,TGTGCCAGCAGTGAATTGGGACATAACACCGGGGAGCTGTTTTTT,CASSELGHNTGELFF
TRBV4-2,NA,few,TRBJ2-1,TGTGCCAGCAGCCAAGATAGGGGGAGTTCGGAGCAGTTCTTC,CASSQDRGSSEQFF
TRBV20-1,NA,few,TRBJ1-6,TGCAGTGCTAGGTCCACAACACCCCTCCACTTT,CSARSTTPLHF
TRBV10-3,NA,NA,TRBJ2-4,TGTGCCATCAGGGACACCAAAAACATTCAGTACTTC,CAIRDTKNIQYF
TRBV7-7,NA,few,TRBJ2-1,TGTGCCAGCAGTCTCGACACTTACAATGAGCAGTTCTTC,CASSLDTYNEQFF
TRBV6-5,TRBD2,few,TRBJ2-1,TGTGCCAGCAGTTACTCGGGACTAGCGTTTGAGCAGTTCTTC,CASSYSGLAFEQFF
TRBV5-6,NA,few,TRBJ1-1,TGTGCCAGCAGCCCACGGGTGAACACTGAAGCTTTCTTT,CASSPRVNTEAFF
TRBV5-1,TRBD1,NA,TRBJ2-7,TGCGCCAGCAGCACAGAAACAGGGGGAGAGCAGTACTTC,CASSTETGGEQYF
TRBV5-1,NA,NA,TRBJ2-1,TGCGCCAGCAGCTTAGCTGGGGCTGGGGGTAATGAGCAGTTCTTC,CASSLAGAGGNEQFF
TRBV6-6,NA,many,TRBJ1-5,TGTGCCAGCACAGGCCACCTGAGGGGATCCCTTAGCAATCAGCCCCAGCATTTT,CASTGHLRGSLSNQPQHF
TRBV27,NA,NA,TRBJ1-6,TGTGCCAGCAGTTTAGGCCTGAATAGCCGTTCACCCCTCCACTTT,CASSLGLNSRSPLHF
TRBV6-5,TRBD1,many,TRBJ1-2,TGTGCCAGCAGTTACCGACGTACAGGGGGCGCTGGCTATGGCTACACCTTC,CASSYRRTGGAGYGYTF